The source of this T cell receptor (beta chain) is a study of blood T cell repertoires in COVID-19. Study as a whole: Both acute and convalescent COVID-19 samples were obtained from the United States, Italy and Spain. PBMCs, B-cell-depleted T cells, or T cells provided the cDNA or gDNA that made up the material.

Data came from immunoSEQ multiplex PCR; TCRdb stores just in-frame clones and leaves some out. The table records about 58,000 clones, about 78% of them present only once. With V trimmed by 0 bases and J by 8 bases, 17 bases remained unmatched. Germline loops: CDR1 SGHRS, CDR2 YFSETQ. This CDR3 is built from 18 residues. Sequences were obtained from peripheral blood. This TCR was sampled from a human donor in a cohort sampled during active COVID-19. This chain connects TRBV5-1 to TRBJ2-1; TRBD1 agrees at 7 bases. CDR3 sequence reads: CASSLVPRQGDGRDEQFF. The CDR3 DNA sequence: TGCGCCAGCAGCTTGGTCCCTCGACAGGGTGATGGTCGGGATGAGCAGTTCTTC.